In this sample, the clone carrying this TCR beta chain turned up many times. The antigen remains unidentified. The CDR3 extends 3 residues past the end of the read, so its final part is completed from the germline J gene. This record belongs to a study of T cell clonality in common variable immunodeficiency. The germline gives CDR1 SGHRS, CDR2 YFSETQ. The V gene lost 0 bases and the J gene lost 0 bases, with 6 bases spanning the gap. CDR3 length: 14 residues. Notes on the study in general: What drives increased CVID clonality needs T cell subpopulation sequencing. CVID subjects shared fewer TCRbeta clones than healthy controls did.

Method: immunoSEQ multiplex PCR; TCRdb's copy keeps in-frame clones and lacks some. The sample contains approximately 34,000 clones, none of them singletons. Each donor provided about 5 to 8 ml of heparinized whole blood. The chain couples TRBV5-1 to TRBJ1-1; D is unclear. The sequence came from a person between 18 and 70 years old in good health. Sequencing used peripheral blood mononuclear cells. The part of the CDR3 DNA that was read is TGCGCCAGCAGCTTGGAAGGCATGAACACTGAA. Encoded protein: CASSLEGMNTE. Given in full, the CDR3 is CASSLEGMNTEAFF.